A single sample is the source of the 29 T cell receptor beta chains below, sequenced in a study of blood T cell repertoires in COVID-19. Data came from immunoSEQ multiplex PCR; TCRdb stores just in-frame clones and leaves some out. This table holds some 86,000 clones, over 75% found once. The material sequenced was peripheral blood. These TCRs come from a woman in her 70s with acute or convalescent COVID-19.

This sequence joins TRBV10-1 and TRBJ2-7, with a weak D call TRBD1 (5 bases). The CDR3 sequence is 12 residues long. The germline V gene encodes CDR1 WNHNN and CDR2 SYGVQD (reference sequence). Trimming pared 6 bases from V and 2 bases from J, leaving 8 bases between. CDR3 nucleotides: TGCGCCAGCAGCCACAGGACCTACGAGCAGTACGTC. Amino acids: CASSHRTYEQYV.

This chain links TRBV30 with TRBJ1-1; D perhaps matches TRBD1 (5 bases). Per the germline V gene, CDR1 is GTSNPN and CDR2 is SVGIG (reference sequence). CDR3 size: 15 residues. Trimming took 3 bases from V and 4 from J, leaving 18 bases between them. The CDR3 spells CAWRNLGAAATEAFF. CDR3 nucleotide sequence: TGTGCCTGGAGGAACCTTGGGGCGGCGGCCACTGAAGCTTTCTTT.

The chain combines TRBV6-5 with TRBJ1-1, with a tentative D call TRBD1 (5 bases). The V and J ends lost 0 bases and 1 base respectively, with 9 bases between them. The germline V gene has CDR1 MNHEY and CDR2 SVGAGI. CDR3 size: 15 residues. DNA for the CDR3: TGTGCCAGCAGTTACTCGAGCGGGGCGAACACTGAAGCTTTCTTT. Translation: CASSYSSGANTEAFF.

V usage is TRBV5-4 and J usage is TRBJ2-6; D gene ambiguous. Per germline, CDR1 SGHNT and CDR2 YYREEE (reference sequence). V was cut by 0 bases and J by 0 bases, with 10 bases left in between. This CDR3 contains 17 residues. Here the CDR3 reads CASSLGQTRSGANVLTF. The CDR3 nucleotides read TGTGCCAGCAGCTTGGGGCAGACTCGCTCTGGGGCCAACGTCCTGACTTTC.

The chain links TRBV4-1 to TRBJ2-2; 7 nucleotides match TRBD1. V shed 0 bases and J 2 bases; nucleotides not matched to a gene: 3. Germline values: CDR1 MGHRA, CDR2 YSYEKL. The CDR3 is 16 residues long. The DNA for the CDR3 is TGCGCCAGCAGCCAAGAACAGGGGTACAACACCGGGGAGCTGTTTTTT. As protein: CASSQEQGYNTGELFF.

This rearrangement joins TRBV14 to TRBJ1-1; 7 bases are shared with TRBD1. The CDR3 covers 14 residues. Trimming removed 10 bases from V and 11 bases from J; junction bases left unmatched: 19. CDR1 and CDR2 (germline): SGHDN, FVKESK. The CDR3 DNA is TGTGCCACCCAAGCCGTAACAGGGGCGACAGGTGCTTTCTTT. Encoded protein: CATQAVTGATGAFF.

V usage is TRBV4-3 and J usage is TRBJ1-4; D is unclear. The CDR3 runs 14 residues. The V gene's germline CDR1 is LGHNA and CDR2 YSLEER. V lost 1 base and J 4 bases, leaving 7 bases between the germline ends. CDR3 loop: CASSQGAVNEKLFF. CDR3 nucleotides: TGCGCCAGCAGCCAAGGGGCAGTTAATGAAAAACTGTTTTTT.

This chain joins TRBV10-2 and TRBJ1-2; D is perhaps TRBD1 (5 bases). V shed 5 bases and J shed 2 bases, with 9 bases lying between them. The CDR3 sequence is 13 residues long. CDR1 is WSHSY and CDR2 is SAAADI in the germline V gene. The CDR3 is CASSLTANYGYTF. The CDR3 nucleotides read TGCGCCAGCAGTTTGACAGCGAACTATGGCTACACCTTC.

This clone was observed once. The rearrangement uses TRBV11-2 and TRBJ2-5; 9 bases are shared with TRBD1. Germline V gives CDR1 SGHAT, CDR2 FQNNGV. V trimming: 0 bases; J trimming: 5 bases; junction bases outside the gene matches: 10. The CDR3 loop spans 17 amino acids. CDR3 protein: CASSLDLHRGLVETQYF. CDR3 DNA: TGTGCCAGCAGCTTAGACCTCCACAGGGGGCTAGTTGAGACCCAGTACTTC.

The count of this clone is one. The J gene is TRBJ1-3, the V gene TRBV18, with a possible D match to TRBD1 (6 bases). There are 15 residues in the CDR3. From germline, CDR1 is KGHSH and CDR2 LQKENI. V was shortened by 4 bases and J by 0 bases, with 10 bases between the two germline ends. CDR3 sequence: CASSLKQGSGNTIYF. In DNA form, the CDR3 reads TGTGCCAGCTCACTCAAACAGGGCTCTGGAAACACCATATATTTT.

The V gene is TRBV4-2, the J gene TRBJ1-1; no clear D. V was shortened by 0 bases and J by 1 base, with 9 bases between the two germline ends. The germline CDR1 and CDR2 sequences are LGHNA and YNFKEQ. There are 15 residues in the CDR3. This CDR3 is CASSQEGGTNTEAFF. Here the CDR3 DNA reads TGTGCCAGCAGCCAAGAAGGAGGTACGAACACTGAAGCTTTCTTT.

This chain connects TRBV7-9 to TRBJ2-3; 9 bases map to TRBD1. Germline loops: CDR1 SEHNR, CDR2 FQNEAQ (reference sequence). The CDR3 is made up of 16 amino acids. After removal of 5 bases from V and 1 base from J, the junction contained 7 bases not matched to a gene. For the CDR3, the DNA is TGTGCCAGCAGCGCACGCGGACAGGGGCGCACAGATACGCAGTATTTT. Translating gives CASSARGQGRTDTQYF.

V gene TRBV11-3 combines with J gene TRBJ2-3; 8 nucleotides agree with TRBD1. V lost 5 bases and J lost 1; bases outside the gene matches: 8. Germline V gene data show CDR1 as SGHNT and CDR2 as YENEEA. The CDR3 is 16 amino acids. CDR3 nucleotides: TGTGCCAGCAGCCGCGGACAGGGCCAGGGCACAGATACGCAGTATTTT. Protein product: CASSRGQGQGTDTQYF. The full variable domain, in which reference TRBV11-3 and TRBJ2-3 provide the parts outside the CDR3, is EAGVVQSPRYKIIEKKQPVAFWCNPISGHNTLYWYLQNLGQGPELLIRYENEEAVDDSQLPKDRFSAERLKGVDSTLKIQPAELGDSAVYLCASSRGQGQGTDTQYFGPGTRLTVL.

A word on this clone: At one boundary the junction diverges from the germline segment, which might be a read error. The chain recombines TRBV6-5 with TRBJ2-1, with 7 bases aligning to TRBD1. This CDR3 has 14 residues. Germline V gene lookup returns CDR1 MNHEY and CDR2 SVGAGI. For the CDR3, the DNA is TGTGCCAGCAGCTACTCACAGGGGACAAATGAGCAGTTCTTC. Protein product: CASSYSQGTNEQFF.

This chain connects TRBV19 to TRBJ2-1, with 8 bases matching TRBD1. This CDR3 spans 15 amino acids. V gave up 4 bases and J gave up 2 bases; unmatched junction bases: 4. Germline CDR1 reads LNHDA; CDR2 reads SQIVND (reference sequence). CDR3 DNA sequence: TGTGCCAGTAGTAGACAGGGGTCCACCTACAATGAGCAGTTCTTC. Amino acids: CASSRQGSTYNEQFF.

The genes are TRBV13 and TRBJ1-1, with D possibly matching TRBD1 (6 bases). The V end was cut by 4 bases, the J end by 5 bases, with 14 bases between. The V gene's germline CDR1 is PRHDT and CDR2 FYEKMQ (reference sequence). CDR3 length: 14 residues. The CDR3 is CASSSPTRGTEAFF. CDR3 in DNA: TGTGCCAGCAGCTCGCCGACCAGGGGTACTGAAGCTTTCTTT. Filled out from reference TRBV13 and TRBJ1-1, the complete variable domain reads AAGVIQSPRHLIKEKRETATLKCYPIPRHDTVYWYQQGPGQDPQFLISFYEKMQSDKGSIPDRFSAQQFSDYHSELNMSSLELGDSALYFCASSSPTRGTEAFFGQGTRLTVV.

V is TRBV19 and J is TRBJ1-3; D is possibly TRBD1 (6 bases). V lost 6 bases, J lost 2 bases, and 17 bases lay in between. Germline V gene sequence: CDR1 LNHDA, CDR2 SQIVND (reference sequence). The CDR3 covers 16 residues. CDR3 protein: CASSLRGRGAGNTIYF. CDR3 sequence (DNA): TGTGCCAGTAGCTTAAGGGGCAGGGGAGCTGGAAACACCATATATTTT.

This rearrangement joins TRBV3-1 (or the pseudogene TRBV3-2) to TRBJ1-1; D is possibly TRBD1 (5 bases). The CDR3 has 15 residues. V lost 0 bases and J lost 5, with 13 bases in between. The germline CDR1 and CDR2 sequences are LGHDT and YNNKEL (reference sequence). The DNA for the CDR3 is TGTGCCAGCAGCCAAGATCCGGTAAGGGGTACTGAAGCTTTCTTT. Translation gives CASSQDPVRGTEAFF.

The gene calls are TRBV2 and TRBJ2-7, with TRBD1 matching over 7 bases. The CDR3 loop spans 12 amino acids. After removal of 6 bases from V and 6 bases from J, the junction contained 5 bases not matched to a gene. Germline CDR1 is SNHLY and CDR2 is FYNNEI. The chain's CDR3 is CASRFSGGEQYV. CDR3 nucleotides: TGTGCCAGCAGGTTCTCAGGGGGCGAGCAGTACGTC.

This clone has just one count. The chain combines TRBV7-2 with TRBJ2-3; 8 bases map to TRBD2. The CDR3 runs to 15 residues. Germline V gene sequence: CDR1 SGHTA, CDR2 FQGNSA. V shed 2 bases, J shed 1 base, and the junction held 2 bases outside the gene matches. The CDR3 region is CASSLKAGGTDTQYF. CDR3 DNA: TGTGCCAGCAGCTTAAAAGCGGGAGGCACAGATACGCAGTATTTT.

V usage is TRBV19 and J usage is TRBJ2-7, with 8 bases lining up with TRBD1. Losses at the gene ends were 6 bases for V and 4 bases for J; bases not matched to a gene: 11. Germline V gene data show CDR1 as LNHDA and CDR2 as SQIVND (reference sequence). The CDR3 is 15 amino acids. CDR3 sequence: CASRQVQGEKYEQYV. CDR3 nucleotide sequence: TGTGCCAGTAGACAAGTACAGGGGGAGAAGTACGAGCAGTACGTC.

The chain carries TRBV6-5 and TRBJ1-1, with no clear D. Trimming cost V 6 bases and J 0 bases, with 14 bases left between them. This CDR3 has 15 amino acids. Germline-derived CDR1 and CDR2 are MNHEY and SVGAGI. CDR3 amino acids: CASRRPGGMNTEAFF. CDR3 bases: TGTGCCAGCAGGCGTCCAGGAGGGATGAACACTGAAGCTTTCTTT.

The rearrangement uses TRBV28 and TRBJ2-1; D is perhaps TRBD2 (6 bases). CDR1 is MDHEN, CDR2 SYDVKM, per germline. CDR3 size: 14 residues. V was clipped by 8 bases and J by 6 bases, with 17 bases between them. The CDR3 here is CASGYAGRVNEQFF. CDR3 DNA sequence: TGTGCCAGCGGATATGCGGGGCGAGTCAATGAGCAGTTCTTC.

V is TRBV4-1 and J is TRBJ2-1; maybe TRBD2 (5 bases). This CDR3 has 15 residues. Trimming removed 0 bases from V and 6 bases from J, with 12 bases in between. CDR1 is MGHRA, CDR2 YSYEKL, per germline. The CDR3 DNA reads TGCGCCAGCAGCCAAGAGGAACTAGAACTCAATGAGCAGTTCTTC. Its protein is CASSQEELELNEQFF.

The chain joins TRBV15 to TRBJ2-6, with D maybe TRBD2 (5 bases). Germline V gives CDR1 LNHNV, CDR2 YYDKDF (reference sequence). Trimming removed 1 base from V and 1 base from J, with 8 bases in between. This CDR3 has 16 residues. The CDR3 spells CATSRGGRSGANVLTF. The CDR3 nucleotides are TGTGCCACCAGCAGAGGAGGGCGGTCTGGGGCCAACGTCCTGACTTTC.

The chain's CDR3 is CASSLAPGGDSPLHF. CDR3 sequence (DNA): TGCGCCAGCAGCTTGGCCCCAGGGGGCGATTCACCCCTCCACTTT. This rearrangement joins TRBV5-1 to TRBJ1-6, with TRBD1 matching 8 bases. The CDR3 covers 15 residues. Per germline, CDR1 SGHRS and CDR2 YFSETQ. Unmatched junction bases numbered 4, after V lost 0 bases and J lost 8 bases.

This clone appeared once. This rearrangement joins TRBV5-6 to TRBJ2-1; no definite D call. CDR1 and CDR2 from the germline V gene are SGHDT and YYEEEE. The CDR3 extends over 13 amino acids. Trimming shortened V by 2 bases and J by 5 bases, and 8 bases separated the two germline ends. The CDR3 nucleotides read TGTGCCAGCAGCTTAAATATAAACAATGAGCAGTTCTTC. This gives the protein CASSLNINNEQFF.

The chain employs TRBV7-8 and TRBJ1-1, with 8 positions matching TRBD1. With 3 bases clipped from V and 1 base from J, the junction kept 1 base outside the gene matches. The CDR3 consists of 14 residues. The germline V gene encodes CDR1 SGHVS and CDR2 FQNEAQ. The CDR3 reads CASSFGQGNTEAFF. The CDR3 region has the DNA TGTGCCAGCAGCTTCGGACAGGGGAACACTGAAGCTTTCTTT.

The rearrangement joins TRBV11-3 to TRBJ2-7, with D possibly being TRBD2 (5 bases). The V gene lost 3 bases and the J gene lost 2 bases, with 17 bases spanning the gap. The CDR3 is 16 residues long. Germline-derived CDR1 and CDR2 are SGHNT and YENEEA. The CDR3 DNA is TGTGCCAGCAGCTTCAGAACATTGGGAGCCACCTACGAGCAGTACGTC. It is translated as CASSFRTLGATYEQYV.